This is a list of T cell receptor beta chains from one sample in a study of cytomegalovirus exposure and HLA in healthy donors. TCRdb's table, derived via immunoSEQ multiplex PCR, lists solely in-frame clones and lacks some. Of about 180,000 clones in the sample, 75% to 85% were seen once. What was sequenced was PBMCs. The source of these receptors is a woman aged 45-60 years in good health and CMV-seropositive. Each CDR3 is given with its conserved first and last residue. Each record gives: clone size, V gene, D gene, J gene, CDR3 protein, CDR3 DNA. D genes are given only for firm matches. A row's size may be missing; if present it is once, few, many or a size class.

once	TRBV30	NA	TRBJ2-5	CAWSVPRPFRAQETQYF	TGTGCCTGGAGTGTACCCCGTCCGTTTCGAGCCCAAGAGACCCAGTACTTC
NA	TRBV29-1	NA	TRBJ1-5	CSVGGQGIGQPQHF	TGCAGCGTTGGGGGGCAGGGGATAGGTCAGCCCCAGCATTTT
NA	TRBV5-4	TRBD2	TRBJ2-7	CASSFRSGGAYEQYF	TGTGCCAGCAGCTTTCGTAGCGGGGGGGCCTACGAGCAGTACTTC
NA	TRBV5-1	NA	TRBJ2-5	CASSPAGQETQYF	TGCGCCAGCAGCCCGGCGGGCCAAGAGACCCAGTACTTC
NA	TRBV25-1	NA	TRBJ1-2	CASSERGRSYGYTF	TGTGCCAGCAGTGAAAGGGGCAGGAGCTATGGCTACACCTTC
NA	TRBV21-1	NA	TRBJ2-7	CASSKAGIKGQGTYEQYF	TGTGCCAGCAGCAAAGCGGGAATAAAAGGACAGGGAACCTACGAGCAGTACTTC
NA	TRBV9	NA	TRBJ1-3	CASSFTGSTGNTIYF	TGTGCCAGCAGTTTTACAGGGTCTACCGGAAACACCATATATTTT
NA	TRBV11-3	NA	TRBJ2-3	CASSPGTDTQYF	TGTGCCAGCAGTCCCGGGACAGATACGCAGTATTTT
NA	TRBV7-8	TRBD2	TRBJ2-5	CASSSLGLAGQETQYF	TGTGCCAGCAGCTCCCTGGGACTAGCGGGGCAAGAGACCCAGTACTTC
NA	TRBV27	NA	TRBJ1-2	CASSSRDPYGYTF	TGTGCCAGCAGTTCCCGGGATCCCTATGGCTACACCTTC
NA	TRBV2	NA	TRBJ1-6	CASTQDNSPLHF	TGTGCCAGCACACAAGATAATTCACCCCTCCACTTT
NA	TRBV2	TRBD2	TRBJ2-1	CASSVGTSGYNEQFF	TGTGCCAGCAGCGTAGGGACTAGCGGGTACAATGAGCAGTTCTTC
NA	TRBV9	TRBD1	TRBJ1-4	CASSVVAGGEEKLFF	TGTGCCAGCAGCGTAGTAGCAGGGGGCGAGGAAAAACTGTTTTTT
NA	TRBV5-4	TRBD2	TRBJ2-7	CASSWGSGNSYEQYF	TGTGCCAGCAGCTGGGGAAGCGGGAACTCCTACGAGCAGTACTTC
few	TRBV27	TRBD1	TRBJ2-1	CASSDRDRYNEQFF	TGTGCCAGCAGTGACCGGGACAGGTACAATGAGCAGTTCTTC
few	TRBV6-5	NA	TRBJ1-3	CASSYSAQGLNTIYF	TGTGCCAGCAGTTACTCGGCACAGGGATTGAACACCATATATTTT
NA	TRBV6-1	NA	TRBJ1-4	CASSEAPQATNEKLFF	TGTGCCAGCAGTGAAGCGCCACAGGCAACTAATGAAAAACTGTTTTTT
NA	TRBV9	TRBD1	TRBJ1-2	CASSAGTGNYGYTF	TGTGCCAGCAGCGCCGGGACAGGGAACTATGGCTACACCTTC
NA	TRBV19	NA	TRBJ2-3	CASSSHTDTQYF	TGTGCCAGTAGTTCCCACACAGATACGCAGTATTTT
NA	TRBV7-3	NA	TRBJ2-3	CASSLKGGAADTQYF	TGTGCCAGCAGCTTAAAGGGCGGGGCGGCAGATACGCAGTATTTT
NA	TRBV9	NA	TRBJ2-7	CASSTAGATTLYEQYF	TGTGCCAGCAGCACGGCGGGGGCCACCACCCTTTACGAGCAGTACTTC
NA	TRBV9	TRBD1	TRBJ2-7	CASSVSDRGGYEQYF	TGTGCCAGCAGCGTATCGGACAGGGGAGGCTACGAGCAGTACTTC
NA	TRBV5-8	NA	TRBJ2-1	CASSLQGDSWNEQFF	TGTGCCAGCAGCTTACAGGGAGATTCGTGGAATGAGCAGTTCTTC
NA	TRBV30	NA	TRBJ1-2	CAWSSGGLDGYTF	TGTGCCTGGAGCTCCGGGGGGCTAGATGGCTACACCTTC